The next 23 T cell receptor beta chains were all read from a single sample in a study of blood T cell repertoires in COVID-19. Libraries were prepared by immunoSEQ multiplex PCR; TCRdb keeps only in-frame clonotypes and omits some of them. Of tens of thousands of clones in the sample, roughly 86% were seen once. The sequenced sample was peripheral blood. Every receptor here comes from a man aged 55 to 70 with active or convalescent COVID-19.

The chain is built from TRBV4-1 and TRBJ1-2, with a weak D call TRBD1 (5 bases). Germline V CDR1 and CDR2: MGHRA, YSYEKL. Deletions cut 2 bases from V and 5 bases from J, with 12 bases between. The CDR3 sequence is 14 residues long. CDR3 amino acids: CASSQPGLIYGYTF. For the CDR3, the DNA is TGCGCCAGCAGCCAACCGGGACTGATTTATGGCTACACCTTC.

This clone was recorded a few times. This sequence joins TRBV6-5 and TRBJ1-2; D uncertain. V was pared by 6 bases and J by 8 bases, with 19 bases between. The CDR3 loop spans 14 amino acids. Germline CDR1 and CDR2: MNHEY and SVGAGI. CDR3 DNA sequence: TGTGCCAGCAGGGCCAAAGGGAGGGTAGGAGGCTACACCTTC. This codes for CASRAKGRVGGYTF.

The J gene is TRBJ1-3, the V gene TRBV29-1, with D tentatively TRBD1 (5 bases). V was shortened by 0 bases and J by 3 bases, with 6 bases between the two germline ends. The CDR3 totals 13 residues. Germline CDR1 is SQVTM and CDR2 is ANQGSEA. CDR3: CSVEEGLGNTIYF. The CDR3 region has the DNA TGCAGCGTTGAAGAGGGGCTTGGAAACACCATATATTTT.

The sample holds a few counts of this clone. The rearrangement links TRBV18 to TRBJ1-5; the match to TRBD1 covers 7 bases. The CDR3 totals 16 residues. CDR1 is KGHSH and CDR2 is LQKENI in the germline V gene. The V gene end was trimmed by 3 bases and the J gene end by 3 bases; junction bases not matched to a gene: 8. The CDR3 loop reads CASSPTGTDPNQPQHF. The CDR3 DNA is TGTGCCAGCTCACCCACCGGGACAGATCCCAATCAGCCCCAGCATTTT.

CDR3 nucleotides: TGTGCCAGCAGCGTAACCATAGACGGGACAGGGGGTGGGCTGTTTTTT. Residues: CASSVTIDGTGGGLFF. The chain uses TRBV9 and TRBJ2-2, with 11 bases identical to TRBD1. The germline V gene has CDR1 SGDLS and CDR2 YYNGEE. Trimming cost V 1 base and J 13 bases; bases outside gene matches: 12. The CDR3 spans 16 residues.

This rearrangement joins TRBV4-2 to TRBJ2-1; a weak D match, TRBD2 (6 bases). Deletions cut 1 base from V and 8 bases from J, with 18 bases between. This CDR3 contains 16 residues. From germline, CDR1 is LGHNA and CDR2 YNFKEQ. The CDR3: CASSQVGGSVGDEQFF. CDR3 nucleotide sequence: TGTGCCAGCAGCCAAGTGGGGGGTTCAGTAGGAGATGAGCAGTTCTTC.

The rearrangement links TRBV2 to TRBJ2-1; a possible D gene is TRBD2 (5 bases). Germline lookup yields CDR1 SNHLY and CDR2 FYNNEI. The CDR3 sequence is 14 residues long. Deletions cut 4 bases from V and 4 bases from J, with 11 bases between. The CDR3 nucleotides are TGTGCCAGCAGTGCCAGTGGGAGATACAATGAGCAGTTCTTC. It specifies CASSASGRYNEQFF.

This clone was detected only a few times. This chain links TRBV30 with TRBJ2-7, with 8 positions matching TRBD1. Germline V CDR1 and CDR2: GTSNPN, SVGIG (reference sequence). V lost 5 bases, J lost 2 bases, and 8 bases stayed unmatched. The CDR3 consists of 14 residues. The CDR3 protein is CAWAWGTGPYEQYF. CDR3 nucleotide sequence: TGTGCCTGGGCTTGGGGGACAGGTCCCTACGAGCAGTACTTC.

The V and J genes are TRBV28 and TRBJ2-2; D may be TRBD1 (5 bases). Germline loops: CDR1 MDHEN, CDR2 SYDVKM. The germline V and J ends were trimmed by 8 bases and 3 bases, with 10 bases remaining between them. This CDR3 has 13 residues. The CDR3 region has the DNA TGTGCCAGCGGACACCTTTACACCGGGGAGCTGTTTTTT. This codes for CASGHLYTGELFF.

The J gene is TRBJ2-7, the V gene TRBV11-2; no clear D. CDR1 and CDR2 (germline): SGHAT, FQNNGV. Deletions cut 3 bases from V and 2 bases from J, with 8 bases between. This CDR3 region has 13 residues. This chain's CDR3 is CASSFFGPYEQYF. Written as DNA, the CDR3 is TGTGCCAGCAGCTTTTTTGGGCCCTACGAGCAGTACTTC.

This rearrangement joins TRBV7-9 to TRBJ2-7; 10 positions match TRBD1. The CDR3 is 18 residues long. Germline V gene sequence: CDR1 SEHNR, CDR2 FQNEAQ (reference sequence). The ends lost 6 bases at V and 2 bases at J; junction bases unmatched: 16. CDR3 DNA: TGTGCCAGCAGTCCCGGGACAGGGGCCCCTTCCCTCCCCTACGAGCAGTACTTC. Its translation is CASSPGTGAPSLPYEQYF.

CDR3 in DNA: TGTGCCAGCAGCCAAGTTGCGGGAACCGAGCAGTACTTC. Protein: CASSQVAGTEQYF. The V and J genes are TRBV3-1 (or the pseudogene TRBV3-2) and TRBJ2-7; tentatively, D is TRBD2 (6 bases). V lost 1 base and J 6 bases, leaving 10 bases between the germline ends. CDR1 is LGHDT, CDR2 YNNKEL, per germline (reference sequence). The CDR3 contains 13 residues.

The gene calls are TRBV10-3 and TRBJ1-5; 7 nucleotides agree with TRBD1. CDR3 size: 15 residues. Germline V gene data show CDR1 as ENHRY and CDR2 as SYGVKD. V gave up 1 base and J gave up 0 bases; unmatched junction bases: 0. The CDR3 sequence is CAISEWDSSNQPQHF. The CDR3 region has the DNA TGTGCCATCAGTGAGTGGGACAGTAGCAATCAGCCCCAGCATTTT.

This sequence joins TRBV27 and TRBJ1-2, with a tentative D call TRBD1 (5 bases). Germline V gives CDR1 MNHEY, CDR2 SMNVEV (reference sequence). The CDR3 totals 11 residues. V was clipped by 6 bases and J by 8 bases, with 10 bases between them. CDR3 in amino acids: CASRGAGGYTF. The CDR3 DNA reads TGTGCCAGCAGAGGGGCTGGCGGCTACACCTTC.

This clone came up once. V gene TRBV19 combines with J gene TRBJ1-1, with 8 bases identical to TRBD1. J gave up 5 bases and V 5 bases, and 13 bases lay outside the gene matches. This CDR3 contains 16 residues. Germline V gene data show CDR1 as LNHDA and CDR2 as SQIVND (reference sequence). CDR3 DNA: TGTGCCAGTAGTCAAGGGACAGGCCATGGGAGGACTGAAGCTTTCTTT. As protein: CASSQGTGHGRTEAFF.

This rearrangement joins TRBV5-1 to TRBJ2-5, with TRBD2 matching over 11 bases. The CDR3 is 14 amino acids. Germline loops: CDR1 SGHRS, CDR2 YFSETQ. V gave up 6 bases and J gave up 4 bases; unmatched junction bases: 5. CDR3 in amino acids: CASKPGLAAETQYF. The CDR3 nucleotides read TGCGCCAGCAAACCGGGACTAGCGGCAGAGACCCAGTACTTC.

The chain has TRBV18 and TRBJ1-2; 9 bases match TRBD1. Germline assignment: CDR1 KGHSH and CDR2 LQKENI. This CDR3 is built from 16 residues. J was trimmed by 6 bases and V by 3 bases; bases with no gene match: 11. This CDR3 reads CASSPAAYRGRDGYTF. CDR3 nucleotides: TGTGCCAGCTCACCTGCCGCTTACAGGGGGCGAGATGGCTACACCTTC.

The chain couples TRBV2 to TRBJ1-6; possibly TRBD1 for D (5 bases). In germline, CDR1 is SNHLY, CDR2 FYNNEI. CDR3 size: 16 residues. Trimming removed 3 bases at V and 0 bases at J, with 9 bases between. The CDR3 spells CASSDSGGSYNSPLHF. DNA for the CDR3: TGTGCCAGCAGTGACTCGGGGGGCTCCTATAATTCACCCCTCCACTTT.

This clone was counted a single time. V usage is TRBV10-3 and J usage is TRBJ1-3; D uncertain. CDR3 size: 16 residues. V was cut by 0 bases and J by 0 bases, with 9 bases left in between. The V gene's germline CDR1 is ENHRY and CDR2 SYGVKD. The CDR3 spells CAISESRRSSGNTIYF. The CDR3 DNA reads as TGTGCCATCAGTGAGTCGAGGAGGAGCTCTGGAAACACCATATATTTT.

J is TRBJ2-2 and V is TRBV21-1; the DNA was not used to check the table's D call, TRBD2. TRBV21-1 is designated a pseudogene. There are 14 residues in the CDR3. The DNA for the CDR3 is TGTGCCAGCAGCAAGCGTACGAACACCGGGGAGCTGTTTTTT. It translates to CASSKRTNTGELFF.

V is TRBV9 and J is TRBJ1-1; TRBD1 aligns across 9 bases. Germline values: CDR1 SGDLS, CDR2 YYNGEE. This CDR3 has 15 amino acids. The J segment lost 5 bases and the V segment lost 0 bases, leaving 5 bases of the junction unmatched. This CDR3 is CASSVEGQGWTEAFF. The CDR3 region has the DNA TGTGCCAGCAGCGTAGAGGGACAGGGTTGGACTGAAGCTTTCTTT. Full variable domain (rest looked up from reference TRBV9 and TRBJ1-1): DSGVTQTPKHLITATGQRVTLRCSPRSGDLSVYWYQQSLDQGLQFLIQYYNGEERAKGNILERFSAQQFPDLHSELNLSSLELGDSALYFCASSVEGQGWTEAFFGQGTRLTVV.

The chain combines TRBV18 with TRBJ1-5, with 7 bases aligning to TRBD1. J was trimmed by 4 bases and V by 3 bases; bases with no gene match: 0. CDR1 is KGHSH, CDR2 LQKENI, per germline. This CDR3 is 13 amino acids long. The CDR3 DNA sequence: TGTGCCAGCTCACCGACAGGGAATCAGCCCCAGCATTTT. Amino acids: CASSPTGNQPQHF.

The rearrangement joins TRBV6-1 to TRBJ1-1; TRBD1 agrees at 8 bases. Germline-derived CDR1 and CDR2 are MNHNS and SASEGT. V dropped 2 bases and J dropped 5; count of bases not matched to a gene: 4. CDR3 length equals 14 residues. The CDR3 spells CASSETGGETEAFF. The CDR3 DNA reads TGTGCCAGCAGTGAAACAGGGGGAGAAACTGAAGCTTTCTTT.